The table lists the clone carrying this T cell receptor (beta chain) with a few counts. The sample is drawn from a study of early T cells in non-severe SARS-CoV-2 infection. In germline, CDR1 is MNHEY, CDR2 SVGAGI. The CDR3 covers 13 residues. Trimming removed 4 bases at V and 5 bases at J, with 11 bases between. Individual cDNA molecules were tagged with unique molecular identifiers, the study reported. From the 5' RACE reads, TCRdb called clonotypes with MiXCR, one entry per CDR3 protein. Among around 100,000 distinct CDR3 sequences listed, approximately 16% were seen once. J is TRBJ1-2 and V is TRBV6-5, with D uncertain. The material sequenced was whole blood. The sequence derives from an adult who was a healthcare worker with PCR-confirmed SARS-CoV-2 infection or an uninfected control (not recorded which). The CDR3 DNA sequence: TGTGCCAGCAGTTTGGACCAGCATTATGGCTACACCTTC. Translation gives CASSLDQHYGYTF.